This TCR beta chain was identified during a study of cytomegalovirus exposure and HLA in healthy donors. With respect to this clone: The antigen is unknown.

Findings of the study overall: The investigators catalogued 150 to 200 TCR beta chains as cytomegalovirus-associated. The authors judged a highly shared variant cluster likely a sequencing artifact. An analysis was carried out at a later point. It showed that HLA-associated TCR beta chains were more clonally expanded than equally common non-associated chains.

The V gene's germline CDR1 is SGDLS and CDR2 YYNGEE. The CDR3 is 13 residues long. V lost 2 bases, J lost 8 bases, and 4 bases stayed unmatched. It was with 60 Vbeta and 13 Jbeta primers that the PCR ran. Per the original methods: Later, an analysis found about 80 million unique TCR beta chains, and around 10 million of these were shared. TCRdb keeps only in-frame clones here, not all; method: immunoSEQ multiplex PCR. V and J calls and clone size come straight from that table; D and trimming were deduced from the DNA. The repertoire holds about 94,000 clones, over 60% seen once, with roughly 3.9% in the top ten.

The V and J genes are TRBV9 and TRBJ2-4, with 7 bases lining up with TRBD2. Material for sequencing was PBMCs. This TCR was recovered from a man aged 30 to 39 in good health and CMV-seronegative. As DNA, the CDR3 is TGTGCCAGCAGCGTCGCGGGAGTAGACATTCAGTACTTC. It specifies CASSVAGVDIQYF.